This T cell receptor (beta chain) was sequenced for a study of human T cells and chemical hapten exposure. Overall study: Chiefly female patients presented with alopecia areata, totalis or universalis.

Time point specified: patch test 1, 2 weeks after DPC sensitization. Treatment specified: therapeutic diphenylcyclopropenone sensitization with weekly scalp DPC. This clonotype has only a few counts. What it binds is unknown. TCRdb analysed the RACE reads with MiXCR anew, one entry per CDR3 protein. The sample has about 380,000 distinct CDR3 sequences, about 4.8% seen once. V lost 2 bases, J lost 1 base, and 1 base stayed unmatched. Looked up from germline, CDR1 is DFQATT and CDR2 is SNEGSKA (reference sequence). The CDR3 loop spans 14 amino acids. The study, taken as a whole, reports: Patch test score tracked positively with PT1 expanded TCR counts.

This receptor was taken from a woman in her forties or fifties with alopecia areata. Some clones in this sample may be carry-over from other donors' samples. Sample: whole blood, taken in connection with sensitization to the hapten diphenylcyclopropenone (DPC). V gene TRBV20-1 combines with J gene TRBJ2-5; the match to TRBD1 covers 10 bases. The CDR3: CSARRDRGQETQYF. Here the CDR3 DNA reads TGCAGTGCTAGACGGGACAGGGGCCAAGAGACCCAGTACTTC.